This T cell receptor (beta chain) was captured by sequencing in a study of identical twins. This clonotype was seen a handful of times. TCRdb ran MiXCR on the 5' RACE reads and lists one entry per CDR3 protein. The sample yields fewer than 900,000 distinct CDR3 sequences, approximately 18% seen once. With 6 bases removed from V and 5 bases from J, the gap between germline ends came to 19 bases. The germline CDR1 and CDR2 sequences are MNHNS and SASEGT. The CDR3 totals 15 residues. These data also formed part of another study, on T cells expressing NK-cell markers.

The sequenced sample was PBMCs. V gene TRBV6-1 combines with J gene TRBJ1-2; D possibly corresponds to TRBD1 (6 bases). This receptor was obtained from a woman aged 18-29 years in good health. The chain's CDR3 is CASRPWEGGLYGYTF. In DNA form, the CDR3 reads TGTGCCAGCAGACCTTGGGAGGGGGGACTGTATGGCTACACCTTC.